This T cell receptor beta chain was observed in a study of early T cells in non-severe SARS-CoV-2 infection. The overall study: Alpha and beta chains were unpaired, from unsorted whole-blood bulk RNA.

There are a few counts of this clonotype. Unique molecular identifiers tagged individual cDNA molecules. TCRdb itself ran the 5' RACE reads through MiXCR, one entry per CDR3 protein. The sample yields around 76,000 distinct CDR3 sequences, roughly 10% seen once. This CDR3 contains 17 residues. Looked up from germline, CDR1 is LGHNA and CDR2 is YNFKEQ. The V segment lost 0 bases and the J segment 0 bases; nucleotides outside the gene matches: 5. Specimen: whole blood. The genes are TRBV4-2 and TRBJ2-3; 8 nucleotides match TRBD2. The sequence derives from an adult who was a healthcare worker with PCR-confirmed SARS-CoV-2 infection or an uninfected control (not recorded which). In DNA form, the CDR3 reads TGTGCCAGCAGCCAAGAGAACGGGGGGGCCAGCACAGATACGCAGTATTTT. Its protein product is CASSQENGGASTDTQYF.